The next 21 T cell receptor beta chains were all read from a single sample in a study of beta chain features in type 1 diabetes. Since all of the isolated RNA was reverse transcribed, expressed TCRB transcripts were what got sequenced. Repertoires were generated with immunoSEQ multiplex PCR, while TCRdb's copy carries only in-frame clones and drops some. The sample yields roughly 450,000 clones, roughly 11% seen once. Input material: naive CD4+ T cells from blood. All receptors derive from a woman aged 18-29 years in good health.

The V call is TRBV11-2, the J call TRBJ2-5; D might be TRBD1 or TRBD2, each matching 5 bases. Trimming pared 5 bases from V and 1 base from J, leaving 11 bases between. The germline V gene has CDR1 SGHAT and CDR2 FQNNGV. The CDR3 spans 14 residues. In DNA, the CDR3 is TGTGCCAGCAGCCTACTAGGGACCCAAGAGACCCAGTACTTC. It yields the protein CASSLLGTQETQYF.

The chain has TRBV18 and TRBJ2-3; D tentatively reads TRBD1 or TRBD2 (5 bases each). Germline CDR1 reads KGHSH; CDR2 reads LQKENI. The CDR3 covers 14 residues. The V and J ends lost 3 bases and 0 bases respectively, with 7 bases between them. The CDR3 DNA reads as TGTGCCAGCTCACCCGAGGGGAGCACAGATACGCAGTATTTT. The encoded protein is CASSPEGSTDTQYF.

The CDR3 sequence: CASSFGGTDTQYF. For the CDR3, the DNA is TGTGCCAGCAGCTTCGGGGGCACAGATACGCAGTATTTT. The rearrangement links TRBV5-6 to TRBJ2-3; a weak D match, TRBD2 (5 bases). The length of the CDR3 is 13 residues. V was clipped by 2 bases and J by 1 base, with 5 bases between them. CDR1 and CDR2 (germline): SGHDT, YYEEEE.

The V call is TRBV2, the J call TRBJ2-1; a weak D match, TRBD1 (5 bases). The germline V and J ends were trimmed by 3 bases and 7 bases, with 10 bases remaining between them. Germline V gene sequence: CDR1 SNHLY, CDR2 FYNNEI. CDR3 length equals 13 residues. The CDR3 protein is CASSEVQGNEQFF. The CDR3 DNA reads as TGTGCCAGCAGTGAGGTCCAGGGTAATGAGCAGTTCTTC.

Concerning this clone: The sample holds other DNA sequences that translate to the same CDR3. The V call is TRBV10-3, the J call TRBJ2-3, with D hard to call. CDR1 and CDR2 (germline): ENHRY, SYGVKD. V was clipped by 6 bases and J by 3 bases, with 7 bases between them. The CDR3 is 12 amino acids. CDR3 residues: CAISPSTDTQYF. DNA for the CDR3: TGTGCCATCAGCCCCTCTACAGATACGCAGTATTTT.

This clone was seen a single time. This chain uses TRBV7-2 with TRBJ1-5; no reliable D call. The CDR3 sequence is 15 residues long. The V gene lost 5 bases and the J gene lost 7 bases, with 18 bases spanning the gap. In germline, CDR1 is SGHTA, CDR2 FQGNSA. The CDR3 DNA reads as TGTGCCAGCAGCGGACGGGGAGAGGGAAGGCAGCCCCAGCATTTT. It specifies CASSGRGEGRQPQHF.

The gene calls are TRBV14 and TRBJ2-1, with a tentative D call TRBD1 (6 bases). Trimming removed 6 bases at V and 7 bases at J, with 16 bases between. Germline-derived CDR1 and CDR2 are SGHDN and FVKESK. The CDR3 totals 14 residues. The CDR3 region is CASREGGRANEQFF. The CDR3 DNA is TGTGCCAGCAGGGAAGGGGGAAGGGCAAATGAGCAGTTCTTC.

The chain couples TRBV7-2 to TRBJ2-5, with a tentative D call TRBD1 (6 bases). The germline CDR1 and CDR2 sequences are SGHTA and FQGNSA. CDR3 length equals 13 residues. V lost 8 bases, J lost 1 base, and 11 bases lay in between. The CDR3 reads CASRPTGQETQYF. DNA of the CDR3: TGTGCCAGCCGCCCGACAGGCCAAGAGACCCAGTACTTC.

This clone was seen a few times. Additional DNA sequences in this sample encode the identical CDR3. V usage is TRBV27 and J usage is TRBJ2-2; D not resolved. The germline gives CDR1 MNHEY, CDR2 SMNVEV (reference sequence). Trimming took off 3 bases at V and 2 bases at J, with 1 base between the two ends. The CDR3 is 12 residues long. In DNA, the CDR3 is TGTGCCAGCAGTTTTAACACCGGGGAGCTGTTTTTT. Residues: CASSFNTGELFF.

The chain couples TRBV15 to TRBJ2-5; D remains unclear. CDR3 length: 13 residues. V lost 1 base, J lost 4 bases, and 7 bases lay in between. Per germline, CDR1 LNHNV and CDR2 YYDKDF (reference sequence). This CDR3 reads CATSRASAETQYF. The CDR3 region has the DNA TGTGCCACCAGCAGAGCCAGCGCAGAGACCCAGTACTTC. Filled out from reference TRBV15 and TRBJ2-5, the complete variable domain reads DAMVIQNPRYQVTQFGKPVTLSCSQTLNHNVMYWYQQKSSQAPKLLFHYYDKDFNNEADTPDNFQSRRPNTSFCFLDIRSPGLGDTAMYLCATSRASAETQYFGPGTRLLVL.

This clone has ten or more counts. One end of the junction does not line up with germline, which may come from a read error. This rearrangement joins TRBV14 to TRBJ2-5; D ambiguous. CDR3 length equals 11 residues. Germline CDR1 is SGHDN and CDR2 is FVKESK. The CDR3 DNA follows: TGTGCCAGCAGCCAACAAGGGACCCAGTACTTC. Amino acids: CASSQQGTQYF.

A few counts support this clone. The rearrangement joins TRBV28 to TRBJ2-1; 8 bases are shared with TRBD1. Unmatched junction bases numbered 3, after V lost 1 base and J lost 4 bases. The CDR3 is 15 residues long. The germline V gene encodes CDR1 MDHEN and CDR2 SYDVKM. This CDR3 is CASSLLGQAYNEQFF. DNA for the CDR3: TGTGCCAGCAGTTTATTGGGACAGGCATACAATGAGCAGTTCTTC. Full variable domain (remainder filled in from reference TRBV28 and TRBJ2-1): DVKVTQSSRYLVKRTGEKVFLECVQDMDHENMFWYRQDPGLGLRLIYFSYDVKMKEKGDIPEGYSVSREKKERFSLILESASTNQTSMYLCASSLLGQAYNEQFFGPGTRLTVL.

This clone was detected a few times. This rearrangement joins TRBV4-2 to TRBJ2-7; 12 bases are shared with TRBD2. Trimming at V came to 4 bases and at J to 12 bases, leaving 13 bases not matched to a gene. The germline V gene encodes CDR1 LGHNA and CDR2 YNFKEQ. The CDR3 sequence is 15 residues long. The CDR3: CASSPSGASGRAGYF. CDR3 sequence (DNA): TGTGCCAGCAGCCCCAGCGGGGCTAGCGGGAGGGCCGGGTACTTC.

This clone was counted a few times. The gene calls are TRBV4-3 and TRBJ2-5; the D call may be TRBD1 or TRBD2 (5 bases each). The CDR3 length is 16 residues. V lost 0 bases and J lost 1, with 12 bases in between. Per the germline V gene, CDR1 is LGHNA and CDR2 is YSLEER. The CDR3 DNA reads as TGCGCCAGCAGCCAAGACCGAACCGGGACCCAAGAGACCCAGTACTTC. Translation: CASSQDRTGTQETQYF.

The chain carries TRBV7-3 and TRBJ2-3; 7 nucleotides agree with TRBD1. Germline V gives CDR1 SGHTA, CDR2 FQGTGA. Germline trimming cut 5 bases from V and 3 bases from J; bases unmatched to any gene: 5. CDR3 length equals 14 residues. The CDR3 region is CASSTRQGTDTQYF. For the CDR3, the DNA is TGTGCCAGCAGCACCCGACAGGGTACAGATACGCAGTATTTT.

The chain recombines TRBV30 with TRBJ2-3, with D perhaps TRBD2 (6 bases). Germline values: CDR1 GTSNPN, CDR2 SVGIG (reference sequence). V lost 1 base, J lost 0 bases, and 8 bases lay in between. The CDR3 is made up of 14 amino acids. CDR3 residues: CAWSDGSSTDTQYF. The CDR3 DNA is TGTGCCTGGAGTGACGGGAGCAGCACAGATACGCAGTATTTT.

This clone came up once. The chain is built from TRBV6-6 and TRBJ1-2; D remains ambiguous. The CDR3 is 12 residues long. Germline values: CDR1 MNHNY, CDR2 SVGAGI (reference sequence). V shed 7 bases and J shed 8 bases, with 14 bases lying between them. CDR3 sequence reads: CASTPMAGGYTF. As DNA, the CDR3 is TGTGCCAGCACCCCTATGGCGGGCGGCTACACCTTC.

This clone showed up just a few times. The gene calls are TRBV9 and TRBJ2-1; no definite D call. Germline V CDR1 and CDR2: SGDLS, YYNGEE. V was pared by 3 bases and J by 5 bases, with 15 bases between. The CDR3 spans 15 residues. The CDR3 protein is CASSGLVGSDNEQFF. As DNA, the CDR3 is TGTGCCAGCAGCGGACTCGTTGGGTCTGACAATGAGCAGTTCTTC.

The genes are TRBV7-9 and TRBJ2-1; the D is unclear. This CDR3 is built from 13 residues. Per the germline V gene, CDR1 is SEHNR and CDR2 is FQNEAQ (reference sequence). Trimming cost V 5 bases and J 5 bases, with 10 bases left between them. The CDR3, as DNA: TGTGCCAGCAGCCCCGCCGGTGACAATGAGCAGTTCTTC. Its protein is CASSPAGDNEQFF.

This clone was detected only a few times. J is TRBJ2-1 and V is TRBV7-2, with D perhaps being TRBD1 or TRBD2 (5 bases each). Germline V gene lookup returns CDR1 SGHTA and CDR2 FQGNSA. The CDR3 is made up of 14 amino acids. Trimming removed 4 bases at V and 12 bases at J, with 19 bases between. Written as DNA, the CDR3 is TGTGCCAGCAGCTCGGATACGGGGACGGGTTCGCAGTTCTTC. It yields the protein CASSSDTGTGSQFF.

The CDR3 DNA sequence: TGTGCCAGCAGCTTAGCGCTGGGGGTCAATGAGCAGTTCTTC. Translating gives CASSLALGVNEQFF. The chain couples TRBV7-6 to TRBJ2-1; D is perhaps TRBD1 or TRBD2 (5 bases each). The ends were cut back, 0 bases at V and 6 bases at J, with 9 bases in the middle. Germline lookup yields CDR1 SGHVS and CDR2 FNYEAQ. The CDR3 runs 14 residues.